The rows below give T cell receptor beta chains drawn from one sample of a study of cytomegalovirus exposure and HLA in healthy donors. Measured with immunoSEQ multiplex PCR; TCRdb has only the in-frame clones, and not every one. The sample lists about 150,000 clones, 60% to 85% occurring once. Source material: PBMCs. All receptors come from a man aged 25-40 years in good health and CMV-seronegative. The CDR3 runs from the conserved cysteine through the conserved F or W. A D gene is named only where the DNA matches it firmly. Expanded clones are given a class, and other clones once, few, many or no size at all.

once	NA	TRBV6-6	TRBJ2-1	15	CASSKDFVPYNEQFF	TGTGCCAGCAGCAAGGACTTTGTACCCTACAATGAGCAGTTCTTC
NA	NA	TRBV7-9	TRBJ2-2	11	CASTLLGELFF	TGTGCCAGCACCTTACTCGGGGAGCTGTTTTTT
NA	TRBD2	TRBV7-2	TRBJ2-1	13	CASSLAGGNEQFF	TGTGCCAGCAGCTTGGCGGGAGGCAATGAGCAGTTCTTC
NA	NA	TRBV30	TRBJ2-3	12	CAWSITGNTQYF	TGTGCCTGGAGTATAACGGGTAATACGCAGTATTTT
NA	NA	TRBV5-1	TRBJ2-2	14	CVSSDPGGTGELFF	TGCGTCAGCAGCGACCCCGGGGGCACCGGGGAGCTGTTTTTT
NA	NA	TRBV29-1	TRBJ2-5	14	CSVTGIGVQETQYF	TGCAGCGTTACAGGGATAGGGGTCCAAGAGACCCAGTACTTC
NA	TRBD2	TRBV2	TRBJ2-5	14	CASAVMTSSETQYF	TGTGCCAGCGCAGTGATGACTAGCTCGGAGACCCAGTACTTC
NA	TRBD2	TRBV5-1	TRBJ2-7	14	CASSPGGDGYEQYF	TGCGCCAGCAGCCCGGGAGGGGATGGTTACGAGCAGTACTTC
NA	TRBD1	TRBV2	TRBJ2-7	15	CASSTYGTGLYEQYF	TGTGCCAGCAGTACCTATGGGACAGGGTTGTACGAGCAGTACTTC
NA	NA	TRBV4-2	TRBJ2-7	16	CASSQDTLASEYEQYF	TGTGCCAGCAGCCAAGATACCCTTGCGAGCGAATACGAGCAGTACTTC
NA	NA	TRBV30	TRBJ1-2	14	CAWSVLQGMHGYTF	TGTGCCTGGAGTGTACTGCAGGGGATGCATGGCTACACCTTC
few	NA	TRBV5-4	TRBJ2-7	14	CASSPRGGSYEQYF	TGTGCCAGCAGCCCCAGAGGAGGTTCCTACGAGCAGTACTTC
NA	TRBD2	TRBV4-2	TRBJ2-7	16	CASSQAPSGDSYEQYF	TGTGCCAGCAGCCAGGCTCCTAGCGGGGACTCCTACGAGCAGTACTTC
NA	NA	TRBV7-2	TRBJ1-1	14	CASSLGLQNTEAFF	TGTGCCAGCAGCTTGGGACTCCAGAACACTGAAGCTTTCTTT
NA	NA	TRBV30	TRBJ2-7	12	CAWSVRDYEQYF	TGTGCCTGGAGTGTTCGGGACTACGAGCAGTACTTC
NA	TRBD2	TRBV11-3	TRBJ2-1	16	CASSFSGGRADNEQFF	TGTGCCAGCAGCTTTAGTGGCGGGAGGGCCGACAATGAGCAGTTCTTC
NA	NA	TRBV11-2	TRBJ2-5	16	CASREVRGNIQETQYF	TGTGCCAGCAGGGAAGTAAGGGGGAACATACAAGAGACCCAGTACTTC
NA	TRBD1	TRBV19	TRBJ1-1	16	CASSPTRTGGGTEAFF	TGTGCCAGTAGTCCAACCCGGACAGGGGGCGGCACTGAAGCTTTCTTT
NA	NA	TRBV28	TRBJ1-6	11	CASGGNSPLHF	TGTGCCAGCGGGGGGAATTCACCCCTCCACTTT
few	NA	TRBV28	TRBJ1-5	15	CASSFLARSNQPQHF	TGTGCCAGCAGTTTCTTGGCGAGGAGCAATCAGCCCCAGCATTTT
NA	NA	TRBV5-1	TRBJ1-2	14	CASSPEGQNYGYTF	TGCGCCAGCAGCCCGGAGGGGCAAAACTATGGCTACACCTTC
NA	TRBD1	TRBV7-9	TRBJ2-7	14	CASSSDRENYEQYF	TGTGCCAGCAGTTCGGACAGGGAGAACTACGAGCAGTACTTC
NA	NA	TRBV7-3	TRBJ2-3	15	CASSYGTSRTDTQYF	TGTGCCAGCAGCTATGGGACTTCGCGCACAGATACGCAGTATTTT
NA	TRBD2	TRBV4-2	TRBJ2-7	17	CASSQDWISGGAGEQYF	TGTGCCAGCAGCCAAGATTGGATTAGCGGGGGGGCGGGAGAGCAGTACTTC
NA	TRBD1	TRBV7-2	TRBJ1-2	14	CASSTGTGGEGYTF	TGTGCCAGCAGCACCGGGACAGGGGGTGAAGGCTACACCTTC
NA	TRBD2	TRBV27	TRBJ2-1	16	CASSLKPAGVHNEQFF	TGTGCCAGCAGTTTAAAGCCAGCGGGGGTCCACAATGAGCAGTTCTTC
NA	TRBD2	TRBV27	TRBJ2-2	21	CASSLSPGLAGGPIDAGELFF	TGTGCCAGCAGTTTATCGCCGGGACTAGCGGGAGGGCCAATTGATGCCGGGGAGCTGTTTTTT
NA	TRBD2	TRBV28	TRBJ2-1	16	CASSLSASGSRNEQFF	TGTGCCAGCAGTTTATCCGCTAGCGGGAGTCGGAATGAGCAGTTCTTC
NA	TRBD1	TRBV28	TRBJ1-3	14	CASSALGQGNTIYF	TGTGCCAGCAGTGCTTTGGGACAGGGAAACACCATATATTTT
NA	NA	TRBV15	TRBJ2-2	12	CATSTYTGELFF	TGTGCCACCAGCACCTACACCGGGGAGCTGTTTTTT
NA	NA	TRBV9	TRBJ2-7	15	CASSVGLGGAYEQYF	TGTGCCAGCAGCGTGGGGCTCGGGGGAGCCTACGAGCAGTACTTC
NA	TRBD1	TRBV27	TRBJ1-6	14	CASSDRAESSPLHF	TGTGCCAGCAGCGACAGGGCCGAGAGTTCACCCCTCCACTTT
once	TRBD1	TRBV5-1	TRBJ1-6	18	CASSWDGGQGSGNSPLHF	TGCGCCAGCAGCTGGGATGGGGGACAGGGCTCGGGAAATTCACCCCTCCACTTT
few	TRBD1	TRBV4-2	TRBJ1-2	16	CASSQGLTGGGYGYTF	TGTGCCAGCAGCCAAGGACTGACAGGGGGCGGCTATGGCTACACCTTC
NA	NA	TRBV2	TRBJ2-7	12	CASSLPGGEQYF	TGTGCCAGCAGCCTACCCGGGGGTGAGCAGTACTTC
once	NA	TRBV11-3	TRBJ2-7	13	CASSSGVSYEQYF	TGTGCCAGCAGCTCGGGAGTTTCCTACGAGCAGTACTTC
NA	TRBD2	TRBV6-1	TRBJ2-3	14	CAIPTSGNTDTQYF	TGTGCCATCCCGACTAGCGGAAACACAGATACGCAGTATTTT
NA	NA	TRBV5-6	TRBJ1-4	16	CASSLRTGRTDEKLFF	TGTGCCAGCAGCTTACGTACCGGAAGGACAGATGAAAAACTGTTTTTT
NA	NA	TRBV27	TRBJ1-2	13	CASSLGGNYGYTF	TGTGCCAGCAGTTTAGGCGGGAACTATGGCTACACCTTC
NA	TRBD1	TRBV10-3	TRBJ1-3	18	CAISEDRVQGEAGNTIYF	TGTGCCATCAGTGAGGACCGGGTACAGGGGGAGGCTGGAAACACCATATATTTT
NA	TRBD1	TRBV9	TRBJ1-1	15	CASSVSGTGNTEAFF	TGTGCCAGCAGCGTATCCGGGACAGGGAACACTGAAGCTTTCTTT
once	TRBD1	TRBV30	TRBJ1-5	14	CAWSAGGGSQPQHF	TGTGCCTGGAGTGCAGGAGGGGGCAGTCAGCCCCAGCATTTT
NA	TRBD1	TRBV27	TRBJ1-2	15	CASSYRQGVYYGYTF	TGTGCCAGCAGTTACCGACAGGGGGTATACTATGGCTACACCTTC
once	NA	TRBV15	TRBJ2-3	14	CATSRGPGSDTQYF	TGTGCCACCAGCAGAGGCCCAGGCTCAGATACGCAGTATTTT
NA	NA	TRBV7-2	TRBJ2-1	14	CASSLVRDNNEQFF	TGTGCCAGCAGCTTAGTTCGGGACAACAATGAGCAGTTCTTC
NA	TRBD1	TRBV19	TRBJ1-4	14	CASHQGQGNEKLFF	TGTGCCAGTCATCAGGGACAGGGTAATGAAAAACTGTTTTTT